These 18 T cell receptor beta chains were sequenced from one sample in a study of shared clonotypes between healthy human individuals. The method was immunoSEQ multiplex PCR; TCRdb's version includes in-frame clones alone and lacks a portion of them. The repertoire has 2 million to 2.5 million clones, around 90% of them found once; the top ten carry 0.37%. Material: naive CD4+ T cells from PBMCs. Subset meaning: CD45RA+ positively selected. The source is a man between 18 and 29 years old in good health. Some clones in this sample may be carry-over from other donors' samples.

This clone showed up just once. J is TRBJ1-1 and V is TRBV6-6, with 7 bases fitting TRBD1. From germline, CDR1 is MNHNY and CDR2 SVGAGI (reference sequence). The length of the CDR3 is 14 residues. V trimming: 5 bases; J trimming: 1 base; junction bases outside the gene matches: 4. As DNA, the CDR3 is TGTGCCAGCAGTCGACAGGGAACGAACACTGAAGCTTTCTTT. Protein: CASSRQGTNTEAFF.

This clone occurred once. The rearrangement joins TRBV2 to TRBJ2-5; 11 bases are shared with TRBD1. Germline V gene lookup returns CDR1 SNHLY and CDR2 FYNNEI. The CDR3 runs 14 residues. V was pared by 5 bases and J by 4 bases, with 3 bases of the junction left unmatched. The CDR3 loop reads CASSWDRGSETQYF. CDR3 bases: TGTGCCAGCAGTTGGGACAGGGGGTCAGAGACCCAGTACTTC.

V gene TRBV5-4 combines with J gene TRBJ2-1; TRBD1 matches 9 bases. The germline gives CDR1 SGHNT, CDR2 YYREEE (reference sequence). The length of the CDR3 is 14 residues. J was trimmed by 7 bases and V by 3 bases; bases with no gene match: 5. In nucleotides, the CDR3 is TGTGCCAGCAGCTCAACAGGGGGCCGGAATGAGCAGTTCTTC. Its translation: CASSSTGGRNEQFF.

This chain uses TRBV18 with TRBJ2-1; weak D call: TRBD2 (6 bases). Trimming removed 3 bases from V and 4 bases from J, with 13 bases in between. CDR3 length: 15 amino acids. Germline lookup yields CDR1 KGHSH and CDR2 LQKENI. DNA for the CDR3: TGTGCCAGCTCACCTGCGGTAGCGGATTACAATGAGCAGTTCTTC. Encoded protein: CASSPAVADYNEQFF.

The rearrangement links TRBV7-6 to TRBJ2-2; possibly TRBD2 for D (5 bases). CDR3 length: 15 amino acids. V lost 7 bases and J lost 5, with 17 bases in between. Germline V gives CDR1 SGHVS, CDR2 FNYEAQ. For the CDR3, the DNA is TGTGCCAGCAACACAGCGGACGGTCCGACCGGGGAGCTGTTTTTT. Its translation: CASNTADGPTGELFF.

The J gene is TRBJ1-3, the V gene TRBV2; a weak D match, TRBD1 (5 bases). With 8 bases removed from V and 0 bases from J, the gap between germline ends came to 14 bases. CDR1 SNHLY and CDR2 FYNNEI come from the germline V gene. The CDR3 covers 15 residues. CDR3 in amino acids: CASGGSSRSGNTIYF. The DNA for the CDR3 is TGTGCCAGCGGGGGATCTTCTCGCTCTGGAAACACCATATATTTT. Supplemented by reference TRBV2 and TRBJ1-3, the full variable domain reads EPEVTQTPSHQVTQMGQEVILRCVPISNHLYFYWYRQILGQKVEFLVSFYNNEISEKSEIFDDQFSVERPDGSNFTLKIRSTKLEDSAMYFCASGGSSRSGNTIYFGEGSWLTVV.

This rearrangement joins TRBV7-2 to TRBJ2-3; D might be TRBD1 (5 bases). Trimming pared 1 base from V and 2 bases from J, leaving 10 bases between. This CDR3 comprises 15 residues. Germline V gene lookup returns CDR1 SGHTA and CDR2 FQGNSA. The CDR3 loop is CASSLGPRATDTQYF. The CDR3 nucleotides read TGTGCCAGCAGCTTAGGTCCCAGGGCCACAGATACGCAGTATTTT.

This clone was seen only once. This chain links TRBV28 with TRBJ2-1, with D hard to call. V lost 6 bases to trimming and J lost 7 bases, with 19 bases between them. The length of the CDR3 is 15 residues. Germline CDR1 MDHEN, CDR2 SYDVKM. The CDR3: CASSPGSLLRNEQFF. The CDR3 nucleotides read TGTGCCAGCAGCCCCGGGTCGTTGCTGAGGAATGAGCAGTTCTTC.

This sequence joins TRBV4-2 and TRBJ1-4; D is uncertain. There are 15 residues in the CDR3. Per germline, CDR1 LGHNA and CDR2 YNFKEQ. V shed 0 bases and J shed 8 bases, with 13 bases lying between them. In nucleotides, the CDR3 is TGTGCCAGCAGCCAAGATCTGGGATGGCGGGAAAAACTGTTTTTT. It specifies CASSQDLGWREKLFF.

The CDR3 loop is CASTSNSGANVLTF. The CDR3 DNA is TGTGCCAGCACTAGCAACTCTGGGGCCAACGTCCTGACTTTC. J is TRBJ2-6 and V is TRBV9; maybe TRBD2 (5 bases). This CDR3 comprises 14 residues. V was pared by 6 bases and J by 0 bases, with 7 bases between. Germline-derived CDR1 and CDR2 are SGDLS and YYNGEE.

This chain uses TRBV28 with TRBJ1-2; D might be TRBD1 (6 bases). Trimming shortened V by 3 bases and J by 10 bases, and 12 bases separated the two germline ends. Germline-derived CDR1 and CDR2 are MDHEN and SYDVKM. The CDR3 contains 12 residues. DNA of the CDR3: TGTGCCAGCAGTTTGTGGGGACAAGCCTACACCTTC. It encodes CASSLWGQAYTF.

The gene calls are TRBV5-5 and TRBJ2-2, with a weak D call TRBD2 (6 bases). V lost 0 bases, J lost 5 bases, and 14 bases lay in between. Germline CDR1 is SGHKS and CDR2 is YYEKEE (reference sequence). There are 16 residues in the CDR3. CDR3 DNA sequence: TGTGCCAGCAGCTTGGCCTCTGGGGCGGGGACCGGGGAGCTGTTTTTT. It yields the protein CASSLASGAGTGELFF.

The rearrangement uses TRBV7-2 and TRBJ1-4, with TRBD1 as a possible D gene (5 bases). CDR1 is SGHTA, CDR2 FQGNSA, per germline. CDR3 length: 16 amino acids. V was trimmed by 7 bases and J by 7 bases, leaving 22 bases between them. CDR3 DNA: TGTGCCAGCACATTTTCGACCCGGCTCGGGGGTGAAAAACTGTTTTTT. Translating gives CASTFSTRLGGEKLFF.

This chain uses TRBV7-9 with TRBJ2-3; TRBD2 matches at 11 bases. V lost 7 bases and J lost 4; bases outside the gene matches: 10. The CDR3 length is 16 residues. Germline CDR1 is SEHNR and CDR2 is FQNEAQ (reference sequence). Here the CDR3 DNA reads TGTGCCAGCACCATTAGCGGGAGGGCTGTTGCAGATACGCAGTATTTT. This sequence encodes CASTISGRAVADTQYF.

This chain links TRBV14 with TRBJ2-1; D not certain. This CDR3 is 13 amino acids long. Deletions cut 4 bases from V and 9 bases from J, with 13 bases between. Germline CDR1 and CDR2: SGHDN and FVKESK. The DNA for the CDR3 is TGTGCCAGCAGCCCACCAAACATGGGTGAGCAGTTCTTC. The encoded protein is CASSPPNMGEQFF.

The chain joins TRBV28 to TRBJ2-1; 7 nucleotides align to TRBD2. The CDR3 runs 16 residues. V lost 6 bases to trimming and J lost 0 bases; unmatched junction nucleotides: 8. Per the germline V gene, CDR1 is MDHEN and CDR2 is SYDVKM. For the CDR3, the DNA is TGTGCCAGCAGCGCCAAGACTAGCCCCTCCTACAATGAGCAGTTCTTC. Protein sequence: CASSAKTSPSYNEQFF.

The gene calls are TRBV7-8 and TRBJ2-7; 9 nucleotides line up with TRBD1. Trimming cost V 0 bases and J 4 bases; bases outside gene matches: 4. The CDR3 runs to 15 residues. Germline CDR1 is SGHVS and CDR2 is FQNEAQ. The DNA of the CDR3 is TGTGCCAGCAGCTTAGCCGGGACAGGGCTATACGAGCAGTACTTC. Protein product: CASSLAGTGLYEQYF.

This rearrangement joins TRBV11-2 to TRBJ1-2; no clear D. CDR1 is SGHAT and CDR2 is FQNNGV in the germline V gene. This CDR3 spans 13 amino acids. The V and J ends lost 8 bases and 5 bases respectively, with 15 bases between them. CDR3 region: CASLGSSIYGYTF. CDR3 DNA: TGTGCCAGCTTAGGGTCTTCTATTTATGGCTACACCTTC.